This entry is about one T cell receptor beta chain. The antigen is not known. Germline and genes: mouse. The DNA ends 1 residue before the CDR3 does, and the rest of the CDR3 is filled in from the germline J gene. The data were taken from a study of tissue T cells after allogeneic stem cell transplantation. Study conclusions and caveats: TCR repertoires tracked anatomic similarity, regardless of disease or transplant status.

Some clones are missing from TCRdb's copy, which holds only in-frame ones; the method was immunoSEQ multiplex PCR. The data contain around 6,100 clones, under 50% of them singletons. Time point specified: mouse harvest day 14 after allogeneic transplant. Each mouse received 10^7 T-cell-depleted marrow cells plus 10^6 splenic CD5+ T cells by tail vein. Losses at the gene ends were 2 bases for V and 7 bases for J; bases not matched to a gene: 4. The V gene's germline CDR1 is NNHNN and CDR2 SYGAGS (reference sequence). This CDR3 has 14 amino acids. V gene TRBV13-2 combines with J gene TRBJ2-7; 12 bases map to TRBD2. The source material was gut tissue. This TCR came from a female BALB/c mouse given C57BL/6 T cells with graft-versus-host disease after an allogeneic hematopoietic cell transplant. The CDR3 loop reads CASGEGTGGPEQYF. CDR3 DNA, as far as it was read: TGTGCCAGCGGTGAAGGGACTGGGGGGCCAGAACAGTAC.